This TCR beta chain was identified in a study of blood T cell repertoires in COVID-19. Study-wide context: Acute-phase and convalescent COVID-19 samples originated in the United States, Italy and Spain.

The repertoire was sequenced with immunoSEQ multiplex PCR; TCRdb's copy has only in-frame clones and lacks some. The repertoire holds 40,000 to 45,000 clones, with around 90% as singletons. CDR3 length: 14 residues. Germline loops: CDR1 SQVTM, CDR2 ANQGSEA. V was clipped by 3 bases and J by 0 bases; unmatched bases: 2. The TCR sequence derives from a man over 45 with COVID-19, enrolled during active disease. V and J are TRBV29-1 and TRBJ2-1; the match to TRBD2 covers 7 bases. Sequenced: peripheral blood. The CDR3 loop reads CSVEGGSSYNEQFF. The CDR3 DNA reads TGCAGCGTTGAGGGCGGGAGCTCCTACAATGAGCAGTTCTTC.